A selection of T cell receptor beta chains follows, all from one sample in a study of cytomegalovirus exposure and HLA in healthy donors. Produced via immunoSEQ multiplex PCR; TCRdb's table is partial and in-frame only. The sample includes 150,000 to 200,000 clones. The specimen sequenced was PBMCs. The origin of the receptors is a woman aged 60-70 years in good health and CMV-seronegative. Both conserved end residues are part of each CDR3. Each record gives: V gene, D gene, J gene, CDR3 DNA, CDR3 protein. D genes are given only for firm matches.

TRBV5-6	.	TRBJ2-1	TGTGCCAGCAGCTTCATTGCTGAAGGGAGCTACAATGAGCAGTTCTTC	CASSFIAEGSYNEQFF
TRBV19	TRBD2	TRBJ2-7	TGTGCCACATCCCATACTAGCGGGGTCATCTACGAGCAGTACTTC	CATSHTSGVIYEQYF
TRBV19	.	TRBJ1-5	TGTGCCAGTAGCCTTGAGGGGGAGGGGGGCAATCAGCCCCAGCATTTT	CASSLEGEGGNQPQHF
TRBV5-6	TRBD1	TRBJ1-4	TGTGCCAGCAGCTTGGAGGGGGTCAGGGGGTTACCGTTTTTT	CASSLEGVRGLPFF
TRBV6-5	TRBD1	TRBJ1-2	TGTGCCAGCAGTCAGCGAGACAGGGGAGGTGGCTACACCTTC	CASSQRDRGGGYTF
TRBV10-3	TRBD1	TRBJ1-4	TGTGCCATCAGCCCGGGACAGGGGGCCTATGAAAAACTGTTTTTT	CAISPGQGAYEKLFF
TRBV6-5	.	TRBJ2-2	TGTGCCAGCAGTCCCCTAGGGGCCGGGGAGCTGTTTTTT	CASSPLGAGELFF
TRBV7-9	TRBD1	TRBJ2-5	TGTGCCAGCAGCTTCTGGGGACAGGTCGCCCAAGAGACCCAGTACTTC	CASSFWGQVAQETQYF
TRBV7-2	TRBD1	TRBJ1-4	TGTGCCAGCAGCAATAGACAGGGGGAAAAACTGTTTTTT	CASSNRQGEKLFF
TRBV4-2	.	TRBJ2-7	TGTGCCAGCAGCCAAGCAAAGTCGGGGGTTTCCTACGAGCAGTACTTC	CASSQAKSGVSYEQYF
TRBV18	TRBD2	TRBJ2-1	TGTGCCAGCTCACCTTATCCCCCCGGGACTAGCGGGGATAACAATGAGCAGTTCTTC	CASSPYPPGTSGDNNEQFF
TRBV2	TRBD1	TRBJ1-6	TGTGCCAGCAGTCCCTCGGCAGGGGGTTATAATTCACCCCTCCACTTT	CASSPSAGGYNSPLHF
TRBV5-6	.	TRBJ2-5	TGTGCCAGCAGCTTGGTGGGGGACACGAACCTGAGGGAGACCCAGTACTTC	CASSLVGDTNLRETQYF
TRBV10-3	.	TRBJ2-5	TGTGCCATCACCTCACAGGGAGGGGAGACCCAGTACTTC	CAITSQGGETQYF
TRBV29-1	.	TRBJ1-2	TGCAGCGACCGGACAGCTAACTATGGCTACACCTTC	CSDRTANYGYTF
TRBV5-1	TRBD1	TRBJ1-3	TGCGCCAGCAGCCCGACGGACAGGGGCGTACTCTCTGGAAACACCATATATTTT	CASSPTDRGVLSGNTIYF
TRBV18	.	TRBJ1-3	TGTGCCAGCTCACCGGGGACACCCTCTGGAAACACCATATATTTT	CASSPGTPSGNTIYF
TRBV5-1	TRBD1	TRBJ2-5	TGCGCCAGCAGCTTGGCCCGGGCAGGGGGAGAAGAGACCCAGTACTTC	CASSLARAGGEETQYF
TRBV7-2	TRBD1	TRBJ1-1	TGTGCCAGCAGCAATTACAGGGGAGTAGAAGCTTTCTTT	CASSNYRGVEAFF
TRBV27	.	TRBJ2-7	TGTGCCAGCAGTTCAACCCCTCGGACTGCCCGGGCCTACGAGCAGTACTTC	CASSSTPRTARAYEQYF
TRBV2	.	TRBJ2-7	TGTGCCAGCAGTGGTGTCGGGGGCTACGAGCAGTACTTC	CASSGVGGYEQYF
TRBV5-1	.	TRBJ1-2	TGCGCCAGCAGCTTGGGCCTTGCCGGAGGCGGGAGCCCTTCGAACTATGGCTACACCTTC	CASSLGLAGGGSPSNYGYTF
TRBV10-2	.	TRBJ2-2	TGCGCCAGCAGTTCAACAGAGACACACCAACCCGGGGAGCTGTTTTTT	CASSSTETHQPGELFF
TRBV9	.	TRBJ1-1	TGTGCCAGCAGCGTCCTCCCGGGTGGGTCGAGCAGTGAAGCTTTCTTT	CASSVLPGGSSSEAFF
TRBV5-5	TRBD2	TRBJ2-7	TGTGCCAGCAGCTTGGTACTAGCGGGAGCAAGGGAGCAGTACTTC	CASSLVLAGAREQYF
TRBV6-1	TRBD1	TRBJ1-2	TGTGCCATCGGGGGACAGCTAAACTATGGCTACACCTTC	CAIGGQLNYGYTF
TRBV7-2	.	TRBJ1-2	TGTGCCAGCAGCTTCCGGGGAGGTGGCTACACCTTC	CASSFRGGGYTF
TRBV7-2	.	TRBJ1-1	TGTGCCAGCAGCCCCCGAGGACTCGGGACTGAAGCTTTCTTT	CASSPRGLGTEAFF
TRBV9	.	TRBJ2-5	TGTGCCAGCAGCGCTTATTCCCAAGAGACCCAGTACTTC	CASSAYSQETQYF
TRBV10-3	TRBD2	TRBJ2-7	TGTGCCGTTAGGACTAGCGCAAACTACGAGCAGTACTTC	CAVRTSANYEQYF
TRBV7-6	.	TRBJ1-4	TGTGCCAGCAAGAACAGGGTGGGGGCTAATGAAAAACTGTTTTTT	CASKNRVGANEKLFF
TRBV7-8	.	TRBJ1-4	TGTGCCAGCAGCTTAGAAGGGTTCGGGGATGAAAAACTGTTTTTT	CASSLEGFGDEKLFF
TRBV5-4	TRBD2	TRBJ2-1	TGTGCCAGCACCCACAGGGCGGGGGAGCGGGGGGATGAGCAGTTCTTC	CASTHRAGERGDEQFF
TRBV10-3	TRBD1	TRBJ1-5	TGTGCCATCAGTGGAACAGGGGATCAGCCCCAGCATTTT	CAISGTGDQPQHF
TRBV7-9	TRBD1	TRBJ2-7	TGTGCCAGCAGCACTGGGACAGGGAAATCCTACGAGCAGTACTTC	CASSTGTGKSYEQYF
TRBV4-2	TRBD1	TRBJ1-1	TGTGCCAGCAGCCAAGCCACCCGCACAGGGGATACTGAAGCTTTCTTT	CASSQATRTGDTEAFF
TRBV5-1	TRBD1	TRBJ2-7	TGCGCCAGCAGCTCGGGACAGGGAGCGGTCGAGCAGTACTTC	CASSSGQGAVEQYF
TRBV5-1	TRBD1	TRBJ2-1	TGCGCCAGCAGTCCACCGGGACAGGTGGACAATGAGCAGTTCTTC	CASSPPGQVDNEQFF
TRBV5-1	TRBD1	TRBJ1-6	TGCGCCAGCGGCTTGACAGGGGCACGCTATAATTCACCCCTCCACTTT	CASGLTGARYNSPLHF
TRBV5-1	TRBD2	TRBJ2-1	TGCGCCAGCAGCTTTAGGGAGGGTGAGCAGTTCTTC	CASSFREGEQFF
TRBV5-1	.	TRBJ2-1	TGCGCCAGCAGCTTTGGGCACGGCAATGAGCAGTTCTTC	CASSFGHGNEQFF
TRBV6-6	.	TRBJ2-7	TGTGCCAGCAGTTACTCGAAGGGGCAAGGCGAGCAGTACTTC	CASSYSKGQGEQYF
TRBV5-6	.	TRBJ1-2	TGTGCCAGCAGCTTGGAACAGGGCGGAGTGAGCTACACCTTC	CASSLEQGGVSYTF
TRBV5-1	.	TRBJ1-2	TGCGCCAGCAGCTTGGAGGTGGGAGACTATGGCTACACCTTC	CASSLEVGDYGYTF
TRBV10-3	TRBD2	TRBJ2-7	TGTGCCATCAATGGACTAGCGGGGGGCGGCCACTCCTACGAGCAGTACTTC	CAINGLAGGGHSYEQYF
TRBV4-1	.	TRBJ1-1	TGCGCCAGCAGCCACCCCTGGGAGGGGGTCACTGAAGCTTTCTTT	CASSHPWEGVTEAFF
TRBV9	.	TRBJ1-3	TGTGCCAGCAGCGTTCGTCTGCAGGACACCATATATTTT	CASSVRLQDTIYF
TRBV25-1	.	TRBJ1-1	TGTGCCAGCAGTGAATTTGGCGCGGGTACCGAAGCTTTCTTT	CASSEFGAGTEAFF
TRBV11-2	TRBD2	TRBJ2-7	TGTGCCAGCAGCTTAGGGGGGACTAGCGTCTACGAGCAGTACTTC	CASSLGGTSVYEQYF
TRBV18	TRBD1	TRBJ1-6	TGTGCCAGCTCACCCGACAGGGTTATTTCACCCCTCCACTTT	CASSPDRVISPLHF
TRBV7-9	.	TRBJ1-3	TGTGCCAGCAGCTTGAGAGGCTCTGGAAACACCATATATTTT	CASSLRGSGNTIYF
TRBV7-3	.	TRBJ1-5	TGTGCCAGCAGCTTAACGGGGAGTCAGCCCCAGCATTTT	CASSLTGSQPQHF
TRBV29-1	TRBD1	TRBJ2-7	TGCAGCGCCGGGACAGGGATTGAGCAGTACTTC	CSAGTGIEQYF
TRBV5-1	TRBD2	TRBJ2-7	TGCGCCAGCAGCTTGGTCGGGGCCGGTACTAGCGGAACGTACGAGCAGTACTTC	CASSLVGAGTSGTYEQYF
TRBV29-1	TRBD2	TRBJ2-7	TGCAGCGTTGAGGGACTAGCAGACGAGCAGTACTTC	CSVEGLADEQYF
TRBV13	TRBD2	TRBJ2-7	TGTGCCAGCAGCCCTGGGACTAGCGGGAGGGAGTCCTACGAGCAGTACTTC	CASSPGTSGRESYEQYF
TRBV7-9	TRBD1	TRBJ1-1	TGTGCCAGCAGCTGGGGGACAGGGGGCCGGGAAGCTTTCTTT	CASSWGTGGREAFF
TRBV29-1	TRBD2	TRBJ2-1	TGCAGCGCCGGGGGGGGATCACGGGGCGATGAGCAGTTCTTC	CSAGGGSRGDEQFF
TRBV5-1	.	TRBJ2-5	TGCGCCAGCAGCCCCCGGGGCAGGGGTCAAGAGACCCAGTACTTC	CASSPRGRGQETQYF
TRBV7-3	TRBD1	TRBJ2-2	TGTGCCAGCAGCTCTCGACAGGGCGGCACCGGGGAGCTGTTTTTT	CASSSRQGGTGELFF